The clone carrying this TCR beta chain appeared once. The antigen remains undetermined. This record comes from a study of T cell responses to AZD1222 COVID-19 vaccine. Study-wide results and limits: Baseline serology detected seropositivity in only six or seven AZD1222 recipients. Two AZD1222 doses significantly raised spike-specific TCR breadth and depth over controls. Variant regions that are unmutated are reportedly the target of nearly half of spike-specific TCRs.

Assay used: immunoSEQ multiplex PCR; TCRdb lists only in-frame clones, some missing. The sample shows 150,000 to 200,000 clones, 90% of them seen only once. The CDR3 has 13 amino acids. Looked up from germline, CDR1 is MNHEY and CDR2 is SVGEGT. Trimming took 1 base from V and 9 from J, leaving 10 bases between them. The rearrangement joins TRBV6-2 or TRBV6-3 to TRBJ2-1, with unresolved D. The receptor was derived from an adult who received the AZD1222 COVID-19 vaccine. The specimen comprised peripheral blood, sampled 28 days after the second AZD1222 dose. Written as DNA, the CDR3 is TGTGCCAGCAGTTACTGGAGTTTCGGTGAGCAGTTCTTC. Residues: CASSYWSFGEQFF.